The sequence of this T cell receptor beta chain was determined in a study of cytomegalovirus exposure and HLA in healthy donors. Study background: Researchers found that approximately 85% of almost 400 genotyped donors fell within the Caucasian-associated ancestry cluster. Study-wide results and limits: Information on immune exposure was restricted to one variable (CMV serostatus). Reported findings show TCR beta sequences accurately forecast HLA-A and HLA-B alleles in most subjects.

CDR3 length: 13 amino acids. Trimming cost V 0 bases and J 0 bases, with 4 bases left between them. Germline assignment: CDR1 SGHRS and CDR2 YFSETQ. To note about this clone: What it recognizes is unknown.

With 60 Vbeta and 13 Jbeta primers, the PCR was carried out. The table came from immunoSEQ multiplex PCR; TCRdb's copy has only in-frame clones and leaves some out. The table records around 150,000 clones, around two thirds of them present only once. V is TRBV5-1 and J is TRBJ2-7; unclear D gene. This TCR came from a woman in her forties in good health and CMV-seronegative. Input material: PBMCs. For the CDR3, the DNA is TGCGCCAGCAGCTTGGGGCACTCCTACGAGCAGTACTTC. Translation: CASSLGHSYEQYF.